Shown below are 7 T cell receptor beta chains from a single sample sequenced in a study of cytomegalovirus exposure and HLA in healthy donors (dated by TCRdb to 2016 to 2017). Libraries were built with the immunoSEQ multiplex PCR assay. For the multiplex PCR, a mixture combining 60 forward primers for TCR Vbeta segments and 13 reverse primers for TCR Jbeta segments was used. The clones in this table, taken by TCRdb from immuneACCESS, are in-frame only. Not every clone is retained; where verified, under half of the shortfall comes from an unresolved V gene, and the cause of the rest is unknown. For this sample there are some 120,000 clones; under 12% appear just once. Jointly, the top ten make up about 4.6% of the sample. Material for sequencing was PBMCs. The receptors were sampled from a young woman in good health and CMV-seropositive.

A few counts support this clone. The J gene is TRBJ2-7, the V gene TRBV5-1, with 12 bases identical to TRBD2. Trimming at V came to 4 bases and at J to 3 bases, leaving 2 bases not matched to a gene. The CDR3 sequence is 14 residues long. Germline V gene sequence: CDR1 SGHRS, CDR2 YFSETQ. CDR3 region: CASSATSGSYEQYF. CDR3 bases: TGCGCCAGCAGCGCGACTAGCGGGAGCTACGAGCAGTACTTC.

Comment on this clone: An end of the junction does not agree with germline; a read error may underlie this. The chain links TRBV19 to TRBJ2-7; 7 bases line up with TRBD1. The germline CDR1 and CDR2 sequences are LNHDA and SQIVND (reference sequence). The CDR3 extends over 10 amino acids. The CDR3 DNA sequence: TGTGCCAGTAGTACCCGACAGGGAGAGTTC. This gives the protein CASSTRQGEF.

This clone was observed a few times. This rearrangement joins TRBV23-1 to TRBJ2-7, with a tentative D call TRBD2 (5 bases). TRBV23-1 is reported as an ORF; its role is uncertain. The V gene lost 10 bases and the J gene lost 6 bases, with 16 bases spanning the gap. CDR3 length: 12 amino acids. In nucleotides, the CDR3 is TGCGCCACGAGGGAGAAGGTTCCCGAGCAGTACTTC. Translated, it gives CATREKVPEQYF.

This clone showed up just a few times. J is TRBJ1-1 and V is TRBV15; weak D call: TRBD1 (5 bases). The CDR3 contains 15 residues. Germline lookup yields CDR1 LNHNV and CDR2 YYDKDF (reference sequence). Between the trimmed V and J ends, which lost 5 bases and 0 bases, there was a span of 13 bases. CDR3 nucleotide sequence: TGTGCCACCAGCCGGTCGGGGGGTATGAACACTGAAGCTTTCTTT. Translated, it gives CATSRSGGMNTEAFF.

This clone was detected a few times. Here the CDR3 reads CASSEGMRVVPLEAFF. The CDR3 DNA sequence: TGTGCCAGCAGTGAAGGTATGAGGGTCGTGCCCCTTGAAGCTTTCTTT. J is TRBJ1-1 and V is TRBV6-1; D is ambiguous. Germline CDR1 reads MNHNS; CDR2 reads SASEGT. Trimming shortened V by 1 base and J by 7 bases, and 19 bases separated the two germline ends. The CDR3 contains 16 residues.

This clone was observed a handful of times. The rearrangement uses TRBV6-4 and TRBJ2-3, with D possibly being TRBD1 (6 bases). V was cut by 4 bases and J by 1 base, with 6 bases left in between. This CDR3 comprises 13 residues. Germline V gene sequence: CDR1 MRHNA, CDR2 SNTAGT. The CDR3 nucleotides read TGTGCCAGCAGTGGGACAGGCACAGATACGCAGTATTTT. Its translation is CASSGTGTDTQYF.

This clone was counted only a few times. The chain carries TRBV6-1 and TRBJ2-1; the match to TRBD2 covers 12 bases. This CDR3 region has 15 residues. V dropped 4 bases and J dropped 7; count of bases not matched to a gene: 5. Germline V gene lookup returns CDR1 MNHNS and CDR2 SASEGT. CDR3: CASSGLAGGINEQFF. The CDR3 region has the DNA TGTGCCAGCAGTGGGCTAGCGGGAGGGATAAATGAGCAGTTCTTC.